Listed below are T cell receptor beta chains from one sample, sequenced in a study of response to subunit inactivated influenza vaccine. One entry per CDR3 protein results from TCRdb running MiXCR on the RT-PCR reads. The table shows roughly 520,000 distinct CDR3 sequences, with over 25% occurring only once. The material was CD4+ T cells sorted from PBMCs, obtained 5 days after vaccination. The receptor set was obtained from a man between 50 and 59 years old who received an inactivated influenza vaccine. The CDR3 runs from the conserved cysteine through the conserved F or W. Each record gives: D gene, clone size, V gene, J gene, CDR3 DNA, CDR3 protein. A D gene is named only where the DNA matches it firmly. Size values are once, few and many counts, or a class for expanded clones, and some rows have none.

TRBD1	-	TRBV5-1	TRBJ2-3	TGCGCCAGCAGCGGACAGGGGGTGCAAGATACGCAGTATTTT	CASSGQGVQDTQYF
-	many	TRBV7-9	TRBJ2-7	TGTGCCAGCAGCTTAGGGACAGCGTCCTACGAGCAGTACTTC	CASSLGTASYEQYF
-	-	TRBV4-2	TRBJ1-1	TGTGCCAGCAGCCAAGTTCGCAGGGCGAACACTGAAGCTTTCTTT	CASSQVRRANTEAFF
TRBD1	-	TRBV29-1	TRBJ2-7	TGCAGCGTGAGACAGGGGATCTACGAGCAGTACTTC	CSVRQGIYEQYF
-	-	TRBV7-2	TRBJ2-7	TGTGCCAGCAGCTTTGCCAGCTACGAGCAGTACTTC	CASSFASYEQYF
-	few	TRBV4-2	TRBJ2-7	TGTGCCAGCAGCCAAGAGGTGCACGAGCAGTACTTC	CASSQEVHEQYF
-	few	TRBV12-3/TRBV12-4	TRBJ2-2	TGTGCCAGCAGCCCAGCCCGGGCCGGGACTGCCGGGGAGCTGTTTTTT	CASSPARAGTAGELFF
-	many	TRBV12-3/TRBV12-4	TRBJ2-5	TGTGCCAGCAGGAGACAACGGGAGACCCAGTACTTC	CASRRQRETQYF
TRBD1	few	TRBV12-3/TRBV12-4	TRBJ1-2	TGTGCCAGCAGCTCCCGATACTGGACAGGAAACTATGGCTACACCTTC	CASSSRYWTGNYGYTF
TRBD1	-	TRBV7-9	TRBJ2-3	TGTGCCAGCAGCCTCCGACAGGGGGCCGGTACGCAGTATTTT	CASSLRQGAGTQYF
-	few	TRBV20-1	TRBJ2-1	TGCAGTGCCCCCGTCGGGGGCGCGGTGGGTCGCAATGAGCAGTTCTTC	CSAPVGGAVGRNEQFF
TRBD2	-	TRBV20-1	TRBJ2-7	TGCAGTGCGTTAAGCGGGAGGGGTATCCACGAGCAGTACTTC	CSALSGRGIHEQYF
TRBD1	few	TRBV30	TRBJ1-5	TGTGCCTGGAGTGCCGAGACAGGGGGCAATCAGCCCCAGCATTTT	CAWSAETGGNQPQHF
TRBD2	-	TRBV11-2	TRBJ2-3	TGTGCCAGCAGCCCGGGACTAGCGGGACCCTCTAGCACAGATACGCAGTATTTT	CASSPGLAGPSSTDTQYF
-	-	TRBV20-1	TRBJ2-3	TGCAGTGAAGAGCGCTCACAGGGTGGCACAGATACGCAGTATTTT	CSEERSQGGTDTQYF
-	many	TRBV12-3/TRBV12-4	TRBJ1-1	TGTGCCAGCAAGTTTGACACTGAAGCTTTCTTT	CASKFDTEAFF
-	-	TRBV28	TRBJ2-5	TGTGCCAGCAGGAACAGGGACGGGGAGACCCAGTACTTC	CASRNRDGETQYF
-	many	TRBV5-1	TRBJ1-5	TGCGCCAGCAGCGCGGACGGGAATTGGGCTCAGCCCCAGCATTTT	CASSADGNWAQPQHF
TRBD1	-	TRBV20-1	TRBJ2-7	TGCAGTGCTAGAGGCCAGGGGGTTCGATACGAGCAGTACTTC	CSARGQGVRYEQYF
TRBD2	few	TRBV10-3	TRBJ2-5	TGTGCCATCAGTGATCCTGGCGGGGGGCTACAAGAGACCCAGTACTTC	CAISDPGGGLQETQYF
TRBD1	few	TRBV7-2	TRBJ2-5	TGTGCCAGCAGAAATCCCGGGACAGGGATAGAGACCCAGTACTTC	CASRNPGTGIETQYF
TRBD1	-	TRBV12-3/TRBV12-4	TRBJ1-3	TGTGCCAGCAGTCGCCCGGGACAGGCACGAAACACCATATATTTT	CASSRPGQARNTIYF
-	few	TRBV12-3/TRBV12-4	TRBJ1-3	TGTGCCAGCAGCCCCGGGCCGCGAAACACCATATATTTT	CASSPGPRNTIYF
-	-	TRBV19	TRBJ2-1	TGTGCCAGTAGTATGGGGGATGGTCAGTACAATGAGCAGTTCTTC	CASSMGDGQYNEQFF
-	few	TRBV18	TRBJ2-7	TGTGCCAGCTCACCACCGGACCTAGAGAAGTGGTACTTC	CASSPPDLEKWYF
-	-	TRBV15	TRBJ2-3	TGTGCCACCAGCAGAACGGTGGTACCCCCAGATACGCAGTATTTT	CATSRTVVPPDTQYF
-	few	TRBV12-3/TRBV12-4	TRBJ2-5	TGTGCCAGCAGTTGGGGTACAGCTAAAGAGACCCAGTACTTC	CASSWGTAKETQYF
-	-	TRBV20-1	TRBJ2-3	TGCAGTGCTAGTTCTGGGGGGGGCGGTAGCGCCTACACAGATACGCAGTATTTT	CSASSGGGGSAYTDTQYF
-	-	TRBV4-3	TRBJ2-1	TGCGCCAGCAGCCAAGAGAGTTGGGGGGAGCAGTTCTTC	CASSQESWGEQFF
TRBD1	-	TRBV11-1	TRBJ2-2	TGTGCCAGCAGCTTAGGACAGGGGACGAACACCGGGGAGCTGTTTTTT	CASSLGQGTNTGELFF
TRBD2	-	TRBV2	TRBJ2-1	TGTGCCAGCAGTGAAGGGTGGGGGGGCTACAATGAGCAGTTCTTC	CASSEGWGGYNEQFF
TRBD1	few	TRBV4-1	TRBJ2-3	TGCGCCAGCAGCCCTCCGGGACAGCGCGATACGCAGTATTTT	CASSPPGQRDTQYF
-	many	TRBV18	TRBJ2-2	TGTGCCAGCTCACCTCGATCTCTGGGAGAGAACACCGGGGAGCTGTTTTTT	CASSPRSLGENTGELFF
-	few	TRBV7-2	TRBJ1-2	TGTGCCAGCAGCTTATTTAGGGCGGCCTATGGCTACACCTTC	CASSLFRAAYGYTF
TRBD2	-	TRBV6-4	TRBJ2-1	TGTGCCAGCAGTGAGTCACTAGCGGGAGTCTATGGGCAGTTCTTC	CASSESLAGVYGQFF